Only a few counts were recorded for the clone carrying this TCR beta chain. Antigen unknown. This sample stems from a study of human T cells and chemical hapten exposure. Overall study context: Patients were given diphenylcyclopropenone on the scalp weekly across the approximately 24-week study. General observations from the study: Alopecia was present in the donors, so their immune response may differ from healthy people's.

MiXCR, run by TCRdb on the RACE reads, gives a single entry per CDR3 protein. This table has 300,000 to 400,000 distinct CDR3 sequences, 6% to 8.5% appearing once. Time point: patch test 1, 2 weeks after DPC sensitization. Described treatment: therapeutic diphenylcyclopropenone sensitization with weekly scalp DPC. The CDR3 extends over 14 amino acids. The V gene lost 4 bases and the J gene lost 3 bases, with 10 bases spanning the gap. The sequencing used whole blood, collected in connection with sensitization to the hapten diphenylcyclopropenone (DPC). This chain uses TRBV12-3 or TRBV12-4 with TRBJ1-5; D is uncertain. This receptor was identified in a young woman with alopecia areata. Some clones in this sample may be carry-over from other donors' samples. CDR3 bases: TGTGCCAGCAGTTCTCGGGAGTTCAATCAGCCCCAGCATTTT. It specifies CASSSREFNQPQHF.